What follows are 32 T cell receptor beta chains derived from one specimen sequenced in a study of blood T cell repertoires in COVID-19. Only in-frame clones appear in the TCRdb table, and some are missing; sequencing was by immunoSEQ multiplex PCR. Among a few hundred thousand clones listed, roughly four fifths were seen once. Sequences were obtained from PBMCs or T cells enriched from blood (not recorded which). The receptors originated from a man aged 45-60 years who had recovered from COVID-19.

V gene TRBV3-1 (or the pseudogene TRBV3-2) combines with J gene TRBJ2-7, with D possibly being TRBD2 (6 bases). The germline CDR1 and CDR2 sequences are LGHDT and YNNKEL (reference sequence). Trimming shortened V by 4 bases and J by 2 bases, and 12 bases separated the two germline ends. The CDR3 runs to 14 residues. CDR3 sequence reads: CASSPTGVAYEQYF. CDR3 bases: TGTGCCAGCAGCCCTACGGGAGTTGCCTACGAGCAGTACTTC.

The V call is TRBV7-2, the J call TRBJ1-1, with D possibly TRBD1 on 5 matching bases. Trimming pared 4 bases from V and 5 bases from J, leaving 20 bases between. This CDR3 has 16 residues. Germline V gene lookup returns CDR1 SGHTA and CDR2 FQGNSA. CDR3 DNA: TGTGCCAGCAGCTCCATCAGCGGGTTTCAGGGAACTGAAGCTTTCTTT. It encodes CASSSISGFQGTEAFF.

The table lists this clone with a count of one. The rearrangement joins TRBV6-5 to TRBJ1-5; tentative D call: TRBD1 (6 bases). The V gene lost 6 bases and the J gene lost 5 bases, with 11 bases spanning the gap. This CDR3 is 13 amino acids long. CDR1 and CDR2 from the germline V gene are MNHEY and SVGAGI. The chain's CDR3 is CASRVTGYQPQHF. The CDR3 DNA is TGTGCCAGCAGAGTTACAGGGTATCAGCCCCAGCATTTT.

By share of the sample, this clone is medium-sized. The junction and the germline gene differ at one end; a read error may be behind it. The chain is built from TRBV6-5 and TRBJ1-2, with D maybe TRBD1 (6 bases). This CDR3 has 11 amino acids. Germline CDR1 reads MNHEY; CDR2 reads SVGAGI. The CDR3 protein is CASRGHYGYTF. As DNA, the CDR3 is TGTGCTAGCAGGGGCCACTATGGCTACACCTTC.

The chain uses TRBV4-1 and TRBJ2-3; D may be TRBD2 (6 bases). Germline loops: CDR1 MGHRA, CDR2 YSYEKL. V lost 0 bases and J lost 1, with 8 bases in between. This CDR3 region has 15 residues. The CDR3 sequence is CASSQEGEGTDTQYF. In nucleotides, the CDR3 is TGCGCCAGCAGCCAAGAGGGGGAGGGCACAGATACGCAGTATTTT.

The gene calls are TRBV30 and TRBJ2-5; 9 bases are a match to TRBD1. Germline loops: CDR1 GTSNPN, CDR2 SVGIG (reference sequence). The CDR3 is 15 amino acids. With 3 bases clipped from V and 6 bases from J, the junction kept 11 bases outside the gene matches. CDR3 coding DNA: TGTGCCTGGAGAGATACAGGGGGCGTTAAAAAGACCCAGTACTTC. Its translation is CAWRDTGGVKKTQYF. Full variable domain (missing parts from reference TRBV30 and TRBJ2-5): SQTIHQWPATLVQPVGSPLSLECTVEGTSNPNLYWYRQAAGRGLQLLFYSVGIGQISSEVPQNLSASRPQDRQFILSSKKLLLSDSGFYLCAWRDTGGVKKTQYFGPGTRLLVL.

The V and J genes are TRBV18 and TRBJ2-7, with TRBD1 as a possible D gene (6 bases). Germline CDR1 KGHSH, CDR2 LQKENI. The CDR3 is made up of 14 amino acids. Between the trimmed V and J ends, which lost 2 bases and 3 bases, there was a span of 11 bases. In DNA form, the CDR3 reads TGTGCCAGCTCACCATATACAGGGAACTACGAGCAGTACTTC. Protein: CASSPYTGNYEQYF.

The V and J genes are TRBV3-1 (or the pseudogene TRBV3-2) and TRBJ2-6, with TRBD1 as a possible D gene (5 bases). The CDR3 has 21 residues. Germline lookup yields CDR1 LGHDT and CDR2 YNNKEL (reference sequence). Trimming removed 4 bases at V and 0 bases at J, with 25 bases between. The CDR3 bases are TGTGCCAGCAGCCTGCTTGGCAGGGATCATTCTGTCAGCTCTGGGGCCAACGTCCTGACTTTC. It encodes CASSLLGRDHSVSSGANVLTF.

The chain uses TRBV15 and TRBJ2-2, with 7 bases that match TRBD1. The junction had 7 bases not matched to a gene; V was cut back by 1 base and J by 5 bases. The CDR3 totals 16 residues. Per the germline V gene, CDR1 is LNHNV and CDR2 is YYDKDF (reference sequence). CDR3 residues: CATSRAGDSRTGELFF. The CDR3 DNA is TGTGCCACCAGCAGAGCCGGGGACAGTAGGACCGGGGAGCTGTTTTTT.

J is TRBJ2-2 and V is TRBV10-2; 7 nucleotides align to TRBD2. This CDR3 has 16 residues. V shed 5 bases, J shed 0 bases, and the junction held 6 bases outside the gene matches. Germline CDR1 is WSHSY and CDR2 is SAAADI. The CDR3 nucleotides are TGCGCCAGCAGTTTACTGGGACTACCGAACACCGGGGAGCTGTTTTTT. Its translation is CASSLLGLPNTGELFF.

This clone was seen just once. The V gene is TRBV6-2 or TRBV6-3, the J gene TRBJ2-7; D not certain. This CDR3 comprises 14 residues. V lost 2 bases to trimming and J lost 2 bases, with 10 bases between them. Germline CDR1 and CDR2: MNHEY and SVGEGT. The CDR3 here is CASSYIDTAYEQYF. CDR3 sequence (DNA): TGTGCCAGCAGTTACATAGACACCGCCTACGAGCAGTACTTC.

Only a few counts were recorded for this clone. The chain joins TRBV5-1 to TRBJ2-2, with 9 bases aligning to TRBD1. The CDR3 length is 16 residues. Germline V lookup: CDR1 SGHRS, CDR2 YFSETQ. The trim removed 7 bases at V and 6 bases at J, leaving 13 bases unmatched. CDR3 region: CASETTGTGFSGELFF. The CDR3 nucleotides read TGCGCCAGCGAAACAACCGGGACAGGGTTCTCCGGGGAGCTGTTTTTT. The full variable domain, its missing parts supplied by reference TRBV5-1 and TRBJ2-2, is KAGVTQTPRYLIKTRGQQVTLSCSPISGHRSVSWYQQTPGQGLQFLFEYFSETQRNKGNFPGRFSGRQFSNSRSEMNVSTLELGDSALYLCASETTGTGFSGELFFGEGSRLTVL.

The sample holds a few counts of this clone. This chain connects TRBV7-9 to TRBJ1-6; perhaps TRBD1 as D (6 bases). The V gene lost 0 bases and the J gene lost 10 bases, with 10 bases spanning the gap. Per the germline V gene, CDR1 is SEHNR and CDR2 is FQNEAQ (reference sequence). The CDR3 is 14 amino acids. CDR3 sequence reads: CASSLAQGISPLHF. CDR3 bases: TGTGCCAGCAGCTTAGCCCAGGGGATATCACCCCTCCACTTT.

This chain links TRBV29-1 with TRBJ2-7; 11 bases are shared with TRBD2. V was pared by 7 bases and J by 3 bases, with 5 bases of the junction left unmatched. CDR1 is SQVTM and CDR2 is ANQGSEA in the germline V gene. The CDR3 covers 13 residues. This CDR3 is CSARTSGLYEQYF. CDR3 sequence (DNA): TGCAGCGCTCGGACTAGCGGGCTCTACGAGCAGTACTTC.

This clone appeared a few times. The genes are TRBV9 and TRBJ1-3, with D tentatively TRBD1 (5 bases). CDR1 and CDR2 from the germline V gene are SGDLS and YYNGEE. V dropped 2 bases and J dropped 2 bases, with 11 bases sitting between them. The CDR3 is 15 amino acids. This CDR3 is CASSVGGMAGNTIYF. CDR3 nucleotide sequence: TGTGCCAGCAGCGTGGGGGGGATGGCTGGAAACACCATATATTTT.

V gene TRBV7-6 combines with J gene TRBJ2-7; TRBD2 agrees at 7 bases. J lost 9 bases, V lost 1 base, and 15 bases had no gene match. The CDR3 is 16 amino acids. Germline assignment: CDR1 SGHVS and CDR2 FNYEAQ. This CDR3 reads CASSLVFGGSSSVQYF. CDR3 sequence (DNA): TGTGCCAGCAGCTTAGTCTTCGGCGGGAGTAGTAGTGTGCAGTACTTC.

The V gene is TRBV7-8, the J gene TRBJ2-3; 14 nucleotides align to TRBD2. CDR3 size: 17 residues. The ends lost 5 bases at V and 4 bases at J; junction bases unmatched: 8. Per germline, CDR1 SGHVS and CDR2 FQNEAQ. The chain's CDR3 is CASSREGTSGRADTQYF. The CDR3 DNA is TGTGCCAGCAGCCGAGAGGGGACTAGCGGGAGAGCAGATACGCAGTATTTT. The full variable domain, with the rest looked up from reference TRBV7-8 and TRBJ2-3, is GAGVSQSPRYKVAKRGQDVALRCDPISGHVSLFWYQQALGQGPEFLTYFQNEAQLDKSGLPSDRFFAERPEGSVSTLKIQRTQQEDSAVYLCASSREGTSGRADTQYFGPGTRLTVL.

The chain links TRBV6-5 to TRBJ2-5; 7 bases map to TRBD1. The CDR3 has 15 residues. The V segment lost 7 bases and the J segment 2 bases; nucleotides outside the gene matches: 10. CDR1 and CDR2 (germline): MNHEY, SVGAGI. CDR3 sequence: CASTYHGTAQETQYF. In DNA form, the CDR3 reads TGTGCCAGCACATACCATGGGACAGCTCAAGAGACCCAGTACTTC.

This rearrangement joins TRBV10-3 to TRBJ1-1; possible D gene TRBD1, 5 bases. This CDR3 is built from 12 residues. V was pared by 7 bases and J by 6 bases, with 12 bases between. CDR1 is ENHRY and CDR2 is SYGVKD in the germline V gene. The CDR3 DNA reads as TGTGCCATCATGTCAGGGAAGGCTGAAGCTTTCTTT. Its protein product is CAIMSGKAEAFF.

A single count supports this clone. Germline and junction disagree at one end, which may indicate a read error. This CDR3 is also generated by other DNA sequences in the sample. This rearrangement joins TRBV6-5 to TRBJ2-7, with unresolved D. The CDR3 is 11 amino acids. CDR1 and CDR2 from the germline V gene are MNHEY and SVGAGI. CDR3 bases: TGTGCCAGCAGTCACTCCTACGAGCAGTACTTC. Translation gives CASSHSYEQYF.

The chain uses TRBV3-1 (or the pseudogene TRBV3-2) and TRBJ2-7, with D maybe TRBD1 (6 bases). Germline lookup yields CDR1 LGHDT and CDR2 YNNKEL (reference sequence). The CDR3 runs 12 residues. Trimming removed 4 bases at V and 4 bases at J, with 8 bases between. The DNA of the CDR3 is TGTGCCAGCAGCCCGAGGGGGTACGAGCAGTACTTC. Amino acids: CASSPRGYEQYF.

This chain connects TRBV24-1 to TRBJ2-1; D uncertain. The CDR3 totals 15 residues. The ends were cut back, 3 bases at V and 1 base at J, with 9 bases in the middle. Germline lookup yields CDR1 KGHDR and CDR2 SFDVKD. CDR3 region: CATSDTKKSYNEQFF. The CDR3 DNA reads TGTGCCACCAGTGATACTAAGAAGTCCTACAATGAGCAGTTCTTC.

This clone was picked up a small number of times. V usage is TRBV19 and J usage is TRBJ2-4; 7 bases are a match to TRBD1. The CDR3 covers 15 residues. V lost 1 base and J lost 8; bases outside the gene matches: 8. The germline V gene has CDR1 LNHDA and CDR2 SQIVND (reference sequence). CDR3 DNA sequence: TGTGCCAGTAGTATAGTCCTGACAGGGATGGACATTCAGTACTTC. Translation gives CASSIVLTGMDIQYF. Full variable domain (missing parts from reference TRBV19 and TRBJ2-4): DGGITQSPKYLFRKEGQNVTLSCEQNLNHDAMYWYRQDPGQGLRLIYYSQIVNDFQKGDIAEGYSVSREKKESFPLTVTSAQKNPTAFYLCASSIVLTGMDIQYFGAGTRLSVL.

J is TRBJ1-2 and V is TRBV12-3 or TRBV12-4; 7 bases align to TRBD1. The CDR3 extends over 12 amino acids. V dropped 7 bases and J dropped 4; count of bases not matched to a gene: 3. The CDR3: CASTRDSYGYTF. For the CDR3, the DNA is TGTGCCAGCACCCGGGACAGCTATGGCTACACCTTC.

This clone came up once. The gene calls are TRBV28 and TRBJ2-7; no firm D call. The germline V and J ends were trimmed by 3 bases and 0 bases, with 3 bases remaining between them. The CDR3 loop spans 12 amino acids. Germline loops: CDR1 MDHEN, CDR2 SYDVKM. The chain's CDR3 is CASSLSSYEQYF. The CDR3 DNA follows: TGTGCCAGCAGTTTGAGCTCCTACGAGCAGTACTTC. Full variable domain (rest looked up from reference TRBV28 and TRBJ2-7): DVKVTQSSRYLVKRTGEKVFLECVQDMDHENMFWYRQDPGLGLRLIYFSYDVKMKEKGDIPEGYSVSREKKERFSLILESASTNQTSMYLCASSLSSYEQYFGPGTRLTVT.

V and J are TRBV2 and TRBJ1-5, with unresolved D. Germline-derived CDR1 and CDR2 are SNHLY and FYNNEI. This CDR3 region has 16 residues. V lost 0 bases, J lost 10 bases, and 19 bases lay in between. The CDR3 DNA is TGTGCCAGCAGTGAAGCAGAAGGAAGCGGGCCGAAACCCCAGCATTTT. It yields the protein CASSEAEGSGPKPQHF.

The rearrangement uses TRBV4-2 and TRBJ1-1, with 11 bases identical to TRBD1. J lost 7 bases, V lost 1 base, and 11 bases had no gene match. Germline loops: CDR1 LGHNA, CDR2 YNFKEQ. The CDR3 totals 17 residues. CDR3 DNA: TGTGCCAGCAGCCAAGGGACAGGGGGCGCGGTAATTGGTGAAGCTTTCTTT. The encoded protein is CASSQGTGGAVIGEAFF.

V gene TRBV6-5 combines with J gene TRBJ2-7, with 11 bases that match TRBD2. The J segment lost 6 bases and the V segment lost 6 bases, leaving 10 bases of the junction unmatched. The germline gives CDR1 MNHEY, CDR2 SVGAGI. The CDR3 totals 15 residues. CDR3: CASRSRGLAGGEQYF. DNA for the CDR3: TGTGCCAGCAGATCACGAGGCCTAGCGGGAGGCGAGCAGTACTTC.

This chain links TRBV18 with TRBJ1-1; 7 nucleotides agree with TRBD1. This CDR3 spans 16 amino acids. The V gene's germline CDR1 is KGHSH and CDR2 LQKENI. Trimming took 3 bases from V and 0 from J; bases not matched to a gene: 7. In DNA, the CDR3 is TGTGCCAGCTCACCCCCGACAGGGCGGTTGAACACTGAAGCTTTCTTT. Its translation: CASSPPTGRLNTEAFF. Variable domain in full (rest from reference TRBV18 and TRBJ1-1): NAGVMQNPRHLVRRRGQEARLRCSPMKGHSHVYWYRQLPEEGLKFMVYLQKENIIDESGMPKERFSAEFPKEGPSILRIQQVVRGDSAAYFCASSPPTGRLNTEAFFGQGTRLTVV.

The rearrangement uses TRBV18 and TRBJ2-7, with D perhaps matching TRBD1 (6 bases). With 2 bases removed from V and 2 bases from J, the gap between germline ends came to 13 bases. CDR1 is KGHSH, CDR2 LQKENI, per germline. This CDR3 contains 15 residues. Here the CDR3 DNA reads TGTGCCAGCTCACCATTGGGGGCGAGGACCTACGAGCAGTACTTC. This translates into CASSPLGARTYEQYF.

This clone was counted between two and nine times. The rearrangement joins TRBV19 to TRBJ1-2; D is perhaps TRBD1 (5 bases). Looked up from germline, CDR1 is LNHDA and CDR2 is SQIVND (reference sequence). V lost 6 bases and J 7 bases, leaving 15 bases between the germline ends. CDR3 length: 13 residues. CDR3 DNA: TGTGCCAGTAGAGGGCTGCCAAGGGGTGGCTACACCTTC. This sequence encodes CASRGLPRGGYTF.

This clone was counted ten times or more. J is TRBJ1-1 and V is TRBV7-9; D gene unclear. Germline V gives CDR1 SEHNR, CDR2 FQNEAQ (reference sequence). V shed 1 base and J shed 4 bases, with 7 bases lying between them. The CDR3 extends over 13 amino acids. CDR3 DNA sequence: TGTGCCAGCAGCTTAGGAGGAGCCACTGAAGCTTTCTTT. Translation: CASSLGGATEAFF. The full variable domain, its missing parts supplied by reference TRBV7-9 and TRBJ1-1, is DTGVSQNPRHKITKRGQNVTFRCDPISEHNRLYWYRQTLGQGPEFLTYFQNEAQLEKSRLLSDRFSAERPKGSFSTLEIQRTEQGDSAMYLCASSLGGATEAFFGQGTRLTVV.